The 4 T cell receptor beta chains in this list originate from one sample, sequenced in a study of CD8+CD57+ T cells in acquired aplastic anemia. TCR beta VDJ combinations and CDR3 sequences were profiled from genomic DNA. TCRdb called the reads again in MiXCR, with one record for every CDR3 protein. Among about 210,000 distinct CDR3 sequences, around 60% were seen once, and the ten largest hold approximately 32%. Material for sequencing was sorted CD4+, CD8+, or CD8+CD57+ T cells (not recorded which) from PBMCs. The receptors here all came from a human donor in good health.

This chain joins TRBV9 and TRBJ2-1; D perhaps matches TRBD2 (7 bases). Germline V gene data show CDR1 as SGDLS and CDR2 as YYNGEE. The CDR3 is made up of 14 amino acids. Trimming took 0 bases from V and 7 from J, leaving 11 bases between them. This CDR3 is CASSVEGGVNEQFF. Here the CDR3 DNA reads TGTGCCAGCAGCGTAGAAGGGGGGGTGAATGAGCAGTTCTTC. The full variable domain, its missing parts supplied by reference TRBV9 and TRBJ2-1, is DSGVTQTPKHLITATGQRVTLRCSPRSGDLSVYWYQQSLDQGLQFLIQYYNGEERAKGNILERFSAQQFPDLHSELNLSSLELGDSALYFCASSVEGGVNEQFFGPGTRLTVL.

The gene calls are TRBV5-1 and TRBJ2-7, with 12 bases fitting TRBD1. The CDR3 is 14 amino acids. The germline V gene has CDR1 SGHRS and CDR2 YFSETQ. V gave up 4 bases and J gave up 7 bases; unmatched junction bases: 6. The CDR3 bases are TGCGCCAGCAGCCGGGGACAGGGGGCATTTGAGCAGTACTTC. Its translation: CASSRGQGAFEQYF.

In this sample, this clonotype turned up once. A junction boundary mismatches the germline segment, possibly from a read error. The genes are TRBV12-3 or TRBV12-4 and TRBJ2-3; no clear D gene. The CDR3 runs 16 residues. The CDR3 DNA is TGTGCCACCAGTGAGTCTTTCACAACTAGCACAGATACGCAGTATTTT. Its translation: CATSESFTTSTDTQYF.

This chain links TRBV7-9 with TRBJ1-6, with TRBD1 as a possible D gene (5 bases). Germline CDR1 and CDR2: SEHNR and FQNEAQ (reference sequence). With 3 bases removed from V and 5 bases from J, the gap between germline ends came to 8 bases. The CDR3 spans 14 residues. This CDR3 reads CASSLEGDNSPLHF. The CDR3 DNA reads as TGTGCCAGCAGCTTGGAAGGGGATAATTCACCCCTCCACTTT.